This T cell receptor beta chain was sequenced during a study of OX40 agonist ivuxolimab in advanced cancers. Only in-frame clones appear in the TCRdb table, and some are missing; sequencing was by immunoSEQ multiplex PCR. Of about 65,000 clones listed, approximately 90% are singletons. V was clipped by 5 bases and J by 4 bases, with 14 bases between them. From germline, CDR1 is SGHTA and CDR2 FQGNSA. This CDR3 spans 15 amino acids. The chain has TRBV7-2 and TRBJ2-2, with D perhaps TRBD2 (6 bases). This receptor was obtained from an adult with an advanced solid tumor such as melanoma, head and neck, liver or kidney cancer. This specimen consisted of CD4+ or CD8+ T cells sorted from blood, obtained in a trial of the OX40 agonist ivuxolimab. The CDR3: CASSRDWRGTGELFF. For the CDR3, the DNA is TGTGCCAGCAGCCGCGACTGGAGGGGCACCGGGGAGCTGTTTTTT.